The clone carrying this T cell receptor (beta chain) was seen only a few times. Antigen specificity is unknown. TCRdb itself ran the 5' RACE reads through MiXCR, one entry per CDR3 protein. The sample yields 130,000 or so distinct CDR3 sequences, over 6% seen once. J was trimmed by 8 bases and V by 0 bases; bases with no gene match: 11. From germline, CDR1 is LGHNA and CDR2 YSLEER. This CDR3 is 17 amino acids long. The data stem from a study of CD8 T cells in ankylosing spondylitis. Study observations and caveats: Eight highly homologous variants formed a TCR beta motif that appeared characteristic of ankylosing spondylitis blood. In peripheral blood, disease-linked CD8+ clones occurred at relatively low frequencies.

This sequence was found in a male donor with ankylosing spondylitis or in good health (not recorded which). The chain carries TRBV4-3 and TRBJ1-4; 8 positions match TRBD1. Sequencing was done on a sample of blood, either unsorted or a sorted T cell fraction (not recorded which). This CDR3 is CASSQEGTWTGYEKLFF. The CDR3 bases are TGCGCCAGCAGCCAAGAAGGAACCTGGACAGGGTACGAAAAACTGTTTTTT.